Listed here are 17 T cell receptor beta chains from one sample, sequenced in a study of OX40 agonist ivuxolimab in advanced cancers. Sequencing used immunoSEQ multiplex PCR; TCRdb keeps in-frame clones, though not all of them. Among 65,000 to 95,000 clones listed, about 86% were seen once. Sequencing was performed on CD4+ or CD8+ T cells sorted from blood, taken in a trial of the OX40 agonist ivuxolimab. The receptor source for this set is an adult with an advanced solid tumor such as melanoma, head and neck, liver or kidney cancer.

The CDR3 region is CASSLGLAGTEQYF. Here the CDR3 DNA reads TGTGCCAGCAGCTTAGGACTAGCGGGAACCGAGCAGTACTTC. The rearrangement links TRBV11-2 to TRBJ2-7; TRBD2 matches 11 bases. The CDR3 runs 14 residues. The trim removed 1 base at V and 6 bases at J, leaving 2 bases unmatched. Germline CDR1 is SGHAT and CDR2 is FQNNGV.

This clone was seen a handful of times. The chain carries TRBV5-1 and TRBJ2-3; D unresolved. V was trimmed by 4 bases and J by 0 bases, leaving 9 bases between them. Germline CDR1 is SGHRS and CDR2 is YFSETQ. The CDR3 is 14 residues long. CDR3 DNA: TGCGCCAGCAGCCCACAAACTAGCACAGATACGCAGTATTTT. This gives the protein CASSPQTSTDTQYF.

The chain uses TRBV6-6 and TRBJ1-1; TRBD1 aligns across 7 bases. Germline CDR1 is MNHNY and CDR2 is SVGAGI (reference sequence). The CDR3 extends over 16 amino acids. The trim removed 4 bases at V and 0 bases at J, leaving 8 bases unmatched. CDR3 protein: CASSSSSGGMNTEAFF. The DNA for the CDR3 is TGTGCCAGCAGTTCGTCATCAGGGGGGATGAACACTGAAGCTTTCTTT.

This clone was observed a single time. This sequence joins TRBV10-2 and TRBJ2-5; D is perhaps TRBD2 (5 bases). CDR3 length: 15 amino acids. Germline V gene lookup returns CDR1 WSHSY and CDR2 SAAADI. The ends were cut back, 6 bases at V and 5 bases at J, with 19 bases in the middle. The CDR3 sequence: CASSPRTGPRETQYF. The CDR3 nucleotides are TGCGCCAGCAGCCCAAGGACTGGACCTCGGGAGACCCAGTACTTC.

The sample holds one count of this clone. This chain connects TRBV28 to TRBJ2-2, with 9 bases matching TRBD2. Per the germline V gene, CDR1 is MDHEN and CDR2 is SYDVKM. The V segment lost 6 bases and the J segment 9 bases; nucleotides outside the gene matches: 17. The CDR3 sequence is 17 residues long. The CDR3, as DNA: TGTGCCAGCAGCAGCTACGGGCAGTGGCGGGAGGGCCGGGAGCTGTTTTTT. This gives the protein CASSSYGQWREGRELFF.

The genes are TRBV25-1 and TRBJ2-5; D possibly corresponds to TRBD2 (5 bases). The germline CDR1 and CDR2 sequences are MGHDK and SYGVNS. V was pared by 8 bases and J by 5 bases, with 12 bases between. The CDR3 sequence is 12 residues long. The CDR3 region has the DNA TGTGCCAGCGGCAAACTAGGGGAGACCCAGTACTTC. Translating it yields CASGKLGETQYF.

The gene calls are TRBV5-1 and TRBJ2-7, with unresolved D. Germline V gene lookup returns CDR1 SGHRS and CDR2 YFSETQ. The length of the CDR3 is 12 residues. V lost 4 bases and J 2 bases, leaving 7 bases between the germline ends. CDR3 region: CASSGRTYEQYF. The CDR3 DNA sequence: TGCGCCAGCAGCGGGCGGACCTACGAGCAGTACTTC. The entire variable domain, with the rest obtained from reference TRBV5-1 and TRBJ2-7, is as follows: KAGVTQTPRYLIKTRGQQVTLSCSPISGHRSVSWYQQTPGQGLQFLFEYFSETQRNKGNFPGRFSGRQFSNSRSEMNVSTLELGDSALYLCASSGRTYEQYFGPGTRLTVT.

This chain uses TRBV29-1 with TRBJ2-7, with D perhaps matching TRBD2 (6 bases). The CDR3 is 13 residues long. CDR1 and CDR2 from the germline V gene are SQVTM and ANQGSEA. V dropped 7 bases and J dropped 2 bases, with 15 bases sitting between them. CDR3 in DNA: TGCAGCGAGATACGGGACTCTACCTACGAGCAGTACTTC. Protein sequence: CSEIRDSTYEQYF.

This chain uses TRBV7-8 with TRBJ2-1; 9 bases match TRBD2. Germline V lookup: CDR1 SGHVS, CDR2 FQNEAQ. V lost 5 bases to trimming and J lost 10 bases; unmatched junction nucleotides: 15. This CDR3 spans 16 amino acids. DNA for the CDR3: TGTGCCAGCAGCCCCATTTCCGGGACTAGCTCTTGGGAGCAGTTCTTC. Translated, it gives CASSPISGTSSWEQFF. Combining the CDR3 with reference TRBV7-8 and TRBJ2-1 gives the whole variable domain GAGVSQSPRYKVAKRGQDVALRCDPISGHVSLFWYQQALGQGPEFLTYFQNEAQLDKSGLPSDRFFAERPEGSVSTLKIQRTQQEDSAVYLCASSPISGTSSWEQFFGPGTRLTVL.

The chain has TRBV19 and TRBJ2-3; 8 nucleotides align to TRBD2. This CDR3 is built from 12 residues. Germline CDR1 reads LNHDA; CDR2 reads SQIVND (reference sequence). V gave up 10 bases and J gave up 6 bases; unmatched junction bases: 6. The CDR3 DNA reads TGTGCCACCGCGGGAGGAGGGGATACGCAGTATTTT. Protein product: CATAGGGDTQYF. Complete variable domain (other parts from reference TRBV19 and TRBJ2-3): DGGITQSPKYLFRKEGQNVTLSCEQNLNHDAMYWYRQDPGQGLRLIYYSQIVNDFQKGDIAEGYSVSREKKESFPLTVTSAQKNPTAFYLCATAGGGDTQYFGPGTRLTVL.

The chain links TRBV19 to TRBJ1-1; D might be TRBD1 (5 bases). Per germline, CDR1 LNHDA and CDR2 SQIVND (reference sequence). V was cut by 7 bases and J by 4 bases, with 28 bases left in between. The CDR3 has 18 residues. CDR3 sequence (DNA): TGTGCCAGTAAAGTCCCCCGTTTTTCGGGACGAGGGCCCACTGAAGCTTTCTTT. Its protein is CASKVPRFSGRGPTEAFF.

CDR3 sequence: CASSLGLAGAVEQYF. The CDR3 bases are TGTGCCAGCAGCTTAGGACTAGCGGGAGCGGTCGAGCAGTACTTC. The chain employs TRBV7-9 and TRBJ2-7; TRBD2 matches 12 bases. CDR3 length: 15 amino acids. Germline CDR1 reads SEHNR; CDR2 reads FQNEAQ (reference sequence). J lost 6 bases, V lost 1 base, and 4 bases had no gene match.

V gene TRBV7-9 combines with J gene TRBJ1-2; 7 nucleotides match TRBD1. This CDR3 spans 13 amino acids. After removal of 4 bases from V and 8 bases from J, the junction contained 7 bases not matched to a gene. Germline V lookup: CDR1 SEHNR, CDR2 FQNEAQ (reference sequence). Here the CDR3 reads CASSSQGVGGYTF. For the CDR3, the DNA is TGTGCCAGCAGCTCTCAGGGGGTGGGCGGCTACACCTTC. Drawing the rest from reference TRBV7-9 and TRBJ1-2, the complete variable domain is DTGVSQNPRHKITKRGQNVTFRCDPISEHNRLYWYRQTLGQGPEFLTYFQNEAQLEKSRLLSDRFSAERPKGSFSTLEIQRTEQGDSAMYLCASSSQGVGGYTFGSGTRLTVV.

This chain joins TRBV11-1 and TRBJ2-7; TRBD1 matches at 10 bases. Trimming took 5 bases from V and 4 from J; bases not matched to a gene: 8. The CDR3 is made up of 15 amino acids. Germline lookup yields CDR1 SGHAT and CDR2 FQDESV (reference sequence). The DNA for the CDR3 is TGTGCCAGCAGCCCCTCCGACAGGGGGCGGTACGAGCAGTACTTC. It specifies CASSPSDRGRYEQYF.

The chain couples TRBV6-5 to TRBJ2-7; 7 nucleotides line up with TRBD2. From germline, CDR1 is MNHEY and CDR2 SVGAGI. Trimming cost V 0 bases and J 0 bases; bases outside gene matches: 2. CDR3 length: 15 residues. The CDR3 is CASSYSWEGSYEQYF. In DNA form, the CDR3 reads TGTGCCAGCAGTTACTCGTGGGAGGGCTCCTACGAGCAGTACTTC.

The V gene is TRBV10-3, the J gene TRBJ1-5; D is unresolved. CDR1 is ENHRY and CDR2 is SYGVKD in the germline V gene. V lost 0 bases and J 0 bases, leaving 6 bases between the germline ends. This CDR3 comprises 15 residues. The CDR3 region has the DNA TGTGCCATCAGTGAGTCTATATTTAGCAATCAGCCCCAGCATTTT. This translates into CAISESIFSNQPQHF.

The rearrangement links TRBV11-2 to TRBJ2-1, with 8 bases that match TRBD2. This CDR3 comprises 14 residues. With V trimmed by 2 bases and J by 6 bases, 3 bases remained unmatched. From germline, CDR1 is SGHAT and CDR2 FQNNGV. The CDR3, as DNA: TGTGCCAGCAGCTTAAGGCTAGCGGGCAATGAGCAGTTCTTC. Translating gives CASSLRLAGNEQFF. Combining the CDR3 with reference TRBV11-2 and TRBJ2-1 gives the whole variable domain EAGVAQSPRYKIIEKRQSVAFWCNPISGHATLYWYQQILGQGPKLLIQFQNNGVVDDSQLPKDRFSAERLKGVDSTLKIQPAKLEDSAVYLCASSLRLAGNEQFFGPGTRLTVL.